This T cell receptor (beta chain) stems from a study of cytomegalovirus exposure and HLA in healthy donors. The donors gave bone marrow, and they were healthy. Turning to this clone: Its specificity is unknown.

Broader study findings: Cytomegalovirus status, reportedly, was diagnosed with high specificity and sensitivity by the classifier. Previous analysis showed most TCR beta V segments were productive about 87% or about 30% of the time.

Deletions cut 2 bases from V and 4 bases from J, with 8 bases between. The germline V gene encodes CDR1 GTSNPN and CDR2 SVGIG (reference sequence). This CDR3 is built from 12 residues. The PCR used 60 Vbeta and 13 Jbeta primers. The protocol was immunoSEQ multiplex PCR, while the TCRdb copy is restricted to in-frame clones and leaves out a portion. The repertoire holds some 130,000 clones, with less than 80% as singletons. The sequenced material came from PBMCs. This chain connects TRBV30 to TRBJ2-5; D is unresolved. The TCR comes from a man between 35 and 55 years old in good health and CMV-seropositive. For the CDR3, the DNA is TGTGCCTGGAGTCCGGGTCGAGAGACCCAGTACTTC. It is translated as CAWSPGRETQYF.